This note documents a single TCR beta chain sequence. The junction differs from germline at one of its ends, possibly a read error. This CDR3 spans 11 amino acids. The V gene's germline CDR1 is LGHNT and CDR2 FRNRAP. This record belongs to a study of blood T cell repertoires in COVID-19. Everyone who took part was roughly 18 to 89 years old, and they came from fewer than 25 US areas. Sequencing used immunoSEQ multiplex PCR; TCRdb keeps in-frame clones, though not all of them. The sample carries approximately 400,000 clones, approximately 90% recorded once. The source is a woman aged 40 to 55 who had been exposed to COVID-19. The chain joins TRBV12-5 to TRBJ1-1; TRBD1 aligns across 7 bases. The sequenced sample consisted of PBMCs or T cells enriched from blood (not recorded which). CDR3 in amino acids: CASGLVGQPYF. DNA for the CDR3: TGTGCTAGTGGTTTGGTGGGACAGCCATACTTT.